Following are 19 T cell receptor beta chains from one sample sequenced in a study of shared clonotypes between healthy human individuals. CD8 cells regarded as naive lacked CD45RO, were positively chosen for CCR7, and omitted terminally differentiated effector memory CD45RA+ cells. Method: immunoSEQ multiplex PCR; TCRdb's copy keeps in-frame clones and lacks some. The sample has 600,000 or so clones, about 98% seen once. Sequencing input: naive CD8+ T cells sorted from blood. The source of these receptors is a young man in good health.

The chain recombines TRBV2 with TRBJ1-2; D uncertain. This CDR3 is 14 amino acids long. Trimming pared 3 bases from V and 3 bases from J, leaving 11 bases between. Germline CDR1 and CDR2: SNHLY and FYNNEI. CDR3 nucleotide sequence: TGTGCCAGCAGTGAGAACAGTCCTTACTATGGCTACACCTTC. As protein: CASSENSPYYGYTF.

This clone was recorded only once. The chain couples TRBV7-9 to TRBJ1-2; D is unresolved. Trimming removed 5 bases from V and 6 bases from J, with 16 bases in between. The CDR3 extends over 14 amino acids. Germline assignment: CDR1 SEHNR and CDR2 FQNEAQ (reference sequence). This chain's CDR3 is CASSGRGMLDGYTF. DNA of the CDR3: TGTGCCAGCAGCGGGCGGGGAATGCTAGATGGCTACACCTTC.

The chain carries TRBV5-1 and TRBJ2-2; D uncertain. The CDR3 is 14 amino acids. The V gene lost 1 base and the J gene lost 3 bases, with 7 bases spanning the gap. Germline V lookup: CDR1 SGHRS, CDR2 YFSETQ. The CDR3 DNA sequence: TGCGCCAGCAGCTTGAACATCTACACCGGGGAGCTGTTTTTT. Its protein is CASSLNIYTGELFF.

As to this clone: The same CDR3 can be traced to other DNA sequences in this sample. The V and J genes are TRBV5-1 and TRBJ2-7; TRBD2 agrees at 10 bases. The germline V gene encodes CDR1 SGHRS and CDR2 YFSETQ. This CDR3 comprises 14 residues. V dropped 2 bases and J dropped 3; count of bases not matched to a gene: 2. The CDR3 here is CASSFSSGSYEQYF. The DNA of the CDR3 is TGCGCCAGCAGCTTCTCTAGCGGGAGCTACGAGCAGTACTTC.

J is TRBJ2-1 and V is TRBV7-2; TRBD2 matches at 10 bases. The CDR3 has 17 amino acids. Germline CDR1 SGHTA, CDR2 FQGNSA. With 4 bases clipped from V and 2 bases from J, the junction kept 8 bases outside the gene matches. Here the CDR3 DNA reads TGTGCCAGCAGCTCGCCTAGCGGGAGAGGACCCTACAATGAGCAGTTCTTC. Translated, it gives CASSSPSGRGPYNEQFF. The complete variable domain, with remaining parts taken from reference TRBV7-2 and TRBJ2-1, reads GAGVSQSPSNKVTEKGKDVELRCDPISGHTALYWYRQSLGQGLEFLIYFQGNSAPDKSGLPSDRFSAERTGGSVSTLTIQRTQQEDSAVYLCASSSPSGRGPYNEQFFGPGTRLTVL.

The genes are TRBV7-9 and TRBJ1-5; possible D gene TRBD1, 5 bases. Germline CDR1 and CDR2: SEHNR and FQNEAQ (reference sequence). This CDR3 comprises 14 residues. V was shortened by 1 base and J by 7 bases, with 11 bases between the two germline ends. CDR3 in DNA: TGTGCCAGCAGCTTAGGAGGAAGGGACCAGCCCCAGCATTTT. Translation: CASSLGGRDQPQHF.

In its sample, this clone was seen once. This rearrangement joins TRBV29-1 to TRBJ1-1; TRBD1 matches at 8 bases. The CDR3 is 15 amino acids. With 5 bases clipped from V and 2 bases from J, the junction kept 10 bases outside the gene matches. Germline CDR1 is SQVTM and CDR2 is ANQGSEA. The CDR3 DNA is TGCAGCGTTCCGTCCCCGGGACAGGACAACACTGAAGCTTTCTTT. It yields the protein CSVPSPGQDNTEAFF.

This rearrangement joins TRBV27 to TRBJ2-7, with TRBD2 matching over 10 bases. V shed 1 base, J shed 6 bases, and the junction held 6 bases outside the gene matches. Germline-derived CDR1 and CDR2 are MNHEY and SMNVEV (reference sequence). The CDR3 is 15 residues long. The CDR3 nucleotides are TGTGCCAGCAGTTTATTGTTAGCGGGAGGCGTCGAGCAGTACTTC. It is translated as CASSLLLAGGVEQYF.

The chain uses TRBV6-1 and TRBJ2-1, with 11 bases identical to TRBD1. The CDR3 totals 12 residues. In germline, CDR1 is MNHNS, CDR2 SASEGT. J gave up 7 bases and V 8 bases, and 1 base lay outside the gene matches. This CDR3 reads CASGDRGNEQFF. CDR3 DNA: TGTGCCAGCGGGGACAGGGGGAATGAGCAGTTCTTC.

J is TRBJ1-1 and V is TRBV6-1; no definite D call. Trimming took off 3 bases at V and 8 bases at J, with 4 bases between the two ends. The CDR3 runs to 10 residues. CDR1 and CDR2 from the germline V gene are MNHNS and SASEGT. The CDR3 sequence: CASSDWEAFF. The CDR3 DNA reads TGTGCCAGCAGTGATTGGGAAGCTTTCTTT.

The V gene is TRBV29-1, the J gene TRBJ2-7; no clear D gene. Germline V gene sequence: CDR1 SQVTM, CDR2 ANQGSEA. Trimming removed 5 bases from V and 4 bases from J, with 18 bases in between. The CDR3 extends over 14 amino acids. The CDR3 nucleotides read TGCAGCGTTCGGTTGGTCGGCAACGAATACGAGCAGTACTTC. It codes for CSVRLVGNEYEQYF.

V gene TRBV4-2 combines with J gene TRBJ2-7, with 8 bases matching TRBD2. Germline assignment: CDR1 LGHNA and CDR2 YNFKEQ. CDR3 size: 15 residues. With 0 bases clipped from V and 5 bases from J, the junction kept 6 bases outside the gene matches. CDR3: CASSQDWSGSNEQYF. CDR3 sequence (DNA): TGTGCCAGCAGCCAAGACTGGAGCGGGAGCAACGAGCAGTACTTC.

The chain recombines TRBV27 with TRBJ2-1, with D unclear. V lost 6 bases, J lost 7 bases, and 13 bases lay in between. Germline V gene data show CDR1 as MNHEY and CDR2 as SMNVEV (reference sequence). The CDR3 spans 13 residues. The CDR3 loop reads CASSLSAVNEQFF. CDR3 coding DNA: TGTGCCAGCAGCCTGTCCGCGGTAAATGAGCAGTTCTTC.

This clone was detected only once. The chain recombines TRBV13 with TRBJ1-5; a weak D match, TRBD1 (6 bases). V was pared by 8 bases and J by 5 bases, with 13 bases between. The CDR3 is 13 amino acids. Germline V gives CDR1 PRHDT, CDR2 FYEKMQ (reference sequence). The CDR3 loop reads CASSTGEHQPQHF. The CDR3, as DNA: TGTGCCAGCTCGACAGGTGAGCATCAGCCCCAGCATTTT.

This chain uses TRBV12-1 with TRBJ2-2; TRBD1, as called in the table, went unchecked against the DNA. TRBV12-1 corresponds to a pseudogene. CDR3 length: 21 residues. The CDR3 spells CASSFSLGQAMGRENTGELFF. The CDR3 coding sequence is TGTGCCAGCAGCTTTTCACTGGGACAGGCGATGGGGAGGGAAAACACCGGGGAGCTGTTTTTT.

The chain carries TRBV4-2 and TRBJ2-7; 7 positions agree with TRBD1. V lost 3 bases to trimming and J lost 1 base; unmatched junction nucleotides: 3. The CDR3 has 14 amino acids. CDR1 and CDR2 from the germline V gene are LGHNA and YNFKEQ. The CDR3 reads CASSHTTGSYEQYF. The CDR3 DNA reads TGTGCCAGCAGCCACACGACAGGGTCCTACGAGCAGTACTTC.

The chain couples TRBV13 to TRBJ2-7; D not certain. This CDR3 is 12 amino acids long. Trimming removed 1 base at V and 3 bases at J, with 4 bases between. Looked up from germline, CDR1 is PRHDT and CDR2 is FYEKMQ (reference sequence). The CDR3 DNA follows: TGTGCCAGCAGCTTAGCTAGCTACGAGCAGTACTTC. The encoded protein is CASSLASYEQYF.

The V and J genes are TRBV4-1 and TRBJ1-1; D is uncertain. Germline lookup yields CDR1 MGHRA and CDR2 YSYEKL. Between the trimmed V and J ends, which lost 0 bases and 7 bases, there was a span of 12 bases. This CDR3 region has 14 residues. The CDR3 protein is CASSQDPGYGEAFF. Written as DNA, the CDR3 is TGCGCCAGCAGCCAAGATCCGGGCTATGGTGAAGCTTTCTTT.

This sequence joins TRBV5-6 and TRBJ2-7; 9 bases match TRBD2. In germline, CDR1 is SGHDT, CDR2 YYEEEE. Trimming at V came to 2 bases and at J to 3 bases, leaving 9 bases not matched to a gene. CDR3 size: 16 residues. The CDR3 coding sequence is TGTGCCAGCAGCTTAGGGGTAGCGGGAGCTCTCTACGAGCAGTACTTC. Its protein is CASSLGVAGALYEQYF.